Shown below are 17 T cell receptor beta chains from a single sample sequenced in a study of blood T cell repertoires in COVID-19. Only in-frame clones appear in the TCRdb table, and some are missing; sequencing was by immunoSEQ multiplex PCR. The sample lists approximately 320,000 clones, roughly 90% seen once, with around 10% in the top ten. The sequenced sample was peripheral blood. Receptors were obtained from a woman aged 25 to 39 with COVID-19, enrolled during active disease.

This CDR3 is CASSWSAGRYEQYF. The CDR3, as DNA: TGTGCCAGCAGCTGGTCTGCGGGGCGTTACGAGCAGTACTTC. This chain connects TRBV11-2 to TRBJ2-7; TRBD2 might be the D (6 bases). The CDR3 is 14 residues long. With 4 bases removed from V and 4 bases from J, the gap between germline ends came to 14 bases. Germline V gene sequence: CDR1 SGHAT, CDR2 FQNNGV.

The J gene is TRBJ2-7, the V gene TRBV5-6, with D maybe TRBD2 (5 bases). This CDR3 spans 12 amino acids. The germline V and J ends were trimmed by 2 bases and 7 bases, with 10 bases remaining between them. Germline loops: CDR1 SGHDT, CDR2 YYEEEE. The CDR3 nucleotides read TGTGCCAGCAGCTTAAGCGGTTTGGAGCAGTACTTC. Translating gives CASSLSGLEQYF.

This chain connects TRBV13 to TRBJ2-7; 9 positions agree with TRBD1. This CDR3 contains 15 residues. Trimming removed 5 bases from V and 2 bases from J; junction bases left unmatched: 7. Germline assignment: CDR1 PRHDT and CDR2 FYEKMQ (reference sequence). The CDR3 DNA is TGTGCCAGCAGCACTGGGACAGGGAGGGCCTACGAGCAGTACTTC. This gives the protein CASSTGTGRAYEQYF.

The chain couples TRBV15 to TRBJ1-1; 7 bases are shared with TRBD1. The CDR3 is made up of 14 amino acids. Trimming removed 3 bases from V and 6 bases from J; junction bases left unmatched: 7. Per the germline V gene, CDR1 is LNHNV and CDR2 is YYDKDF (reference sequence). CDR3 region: CATSSYRGSPEAFF. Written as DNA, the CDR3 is TGTGCCACCAGCAGTTACAGGGGTAGCCCTGAAGCTTTCTTT.

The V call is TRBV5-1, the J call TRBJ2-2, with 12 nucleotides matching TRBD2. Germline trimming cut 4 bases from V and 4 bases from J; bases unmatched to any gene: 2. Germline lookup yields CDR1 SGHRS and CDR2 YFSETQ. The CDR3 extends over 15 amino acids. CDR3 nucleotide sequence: TGCGCCAGCAGCCCTAGCGGGGGGGCCACCGGGGAGCTGTTTTTT. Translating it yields CASSPSGGATGELFF.

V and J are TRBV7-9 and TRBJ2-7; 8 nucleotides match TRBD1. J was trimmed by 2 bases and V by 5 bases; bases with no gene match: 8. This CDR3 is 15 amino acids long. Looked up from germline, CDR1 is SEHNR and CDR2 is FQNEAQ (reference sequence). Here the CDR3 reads CASSLRTGITYEQYF. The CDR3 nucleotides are TGTGCCAGCAGCCTCAGGACAGGGATCACCTACGAGCAGTACTTC.

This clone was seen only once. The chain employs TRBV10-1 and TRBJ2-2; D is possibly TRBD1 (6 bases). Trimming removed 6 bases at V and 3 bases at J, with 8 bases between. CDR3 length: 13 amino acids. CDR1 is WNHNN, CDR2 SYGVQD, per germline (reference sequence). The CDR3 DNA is TGCGCCAGCAGGCGACAGGACACCGGGGAGCTGTTTTTT. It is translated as CASRRQDTGELFF.

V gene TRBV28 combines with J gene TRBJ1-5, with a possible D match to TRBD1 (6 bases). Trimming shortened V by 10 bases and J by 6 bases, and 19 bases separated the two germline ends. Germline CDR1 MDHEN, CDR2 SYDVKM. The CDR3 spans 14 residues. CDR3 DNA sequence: TGTGCCACCCAGAACAGGGTGATAGGTCAGCCCCAGCATTTT. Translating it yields CATQNRVIGQPQHF. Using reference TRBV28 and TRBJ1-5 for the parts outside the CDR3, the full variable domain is DVKVTQSSRYLVKRTGEKVFLECVQDMDHENMFWYRQDPGLGLRLIYFSYDVKMKEKGDIPEGYSVSREKKERFSLILESASTNQTSMYLCATQNRVIGQPQHFGDGTRLSIL.

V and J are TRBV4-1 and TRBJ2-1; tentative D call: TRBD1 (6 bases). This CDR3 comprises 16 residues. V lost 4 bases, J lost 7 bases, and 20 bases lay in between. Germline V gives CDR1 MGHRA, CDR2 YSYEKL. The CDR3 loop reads CASSLRTLTGSNEQFF. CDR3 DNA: TGCGCCAGCAGCCTCCGAACCTTAACAGGGAGTAATGAGCAGTTCTTC.

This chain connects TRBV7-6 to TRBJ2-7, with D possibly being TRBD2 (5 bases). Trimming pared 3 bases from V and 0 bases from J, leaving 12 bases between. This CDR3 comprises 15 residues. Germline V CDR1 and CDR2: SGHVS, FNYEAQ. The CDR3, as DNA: TGTGCCAGCAGCTTCGGAGAGGGATTCTCCTACGAGCAGTACTTC. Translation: CASSFGEGFSYEQYF.

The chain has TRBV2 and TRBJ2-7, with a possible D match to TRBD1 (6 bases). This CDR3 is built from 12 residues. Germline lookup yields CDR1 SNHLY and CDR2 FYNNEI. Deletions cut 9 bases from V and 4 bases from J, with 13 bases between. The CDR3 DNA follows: TGTGCCAGTAGGACAGAATTTTACGAGCAGTACTTC. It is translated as CASRTEFYEQYF.

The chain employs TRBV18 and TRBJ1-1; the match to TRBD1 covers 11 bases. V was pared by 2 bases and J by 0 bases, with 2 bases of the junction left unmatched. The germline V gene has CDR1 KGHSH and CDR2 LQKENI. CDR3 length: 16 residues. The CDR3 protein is CASSPGTGGLNTEAFF. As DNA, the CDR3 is TGTGCCAGCTCACCAGGGACAGGGGGACTGAACACTGAAGCTTTCTTT.

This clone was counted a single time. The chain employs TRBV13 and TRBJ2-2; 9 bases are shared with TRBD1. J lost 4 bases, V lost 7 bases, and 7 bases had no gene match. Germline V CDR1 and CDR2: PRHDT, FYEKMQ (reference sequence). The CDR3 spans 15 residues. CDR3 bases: TGTGCCAGCATCCGGACAGGGGTGGGCACCGGGGAGCTGTTTTTT. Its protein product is CASIRTGVGTGELFF.

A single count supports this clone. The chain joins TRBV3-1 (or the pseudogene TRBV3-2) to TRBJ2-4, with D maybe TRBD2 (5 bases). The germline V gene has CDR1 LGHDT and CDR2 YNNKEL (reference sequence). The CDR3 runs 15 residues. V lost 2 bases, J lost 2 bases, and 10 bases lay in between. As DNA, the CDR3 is TGTGCCAGCAGCCAACGGGGTCCGTCCAAAAACATTCAGTACTTC. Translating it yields CASSQRGPSKNIQYF.

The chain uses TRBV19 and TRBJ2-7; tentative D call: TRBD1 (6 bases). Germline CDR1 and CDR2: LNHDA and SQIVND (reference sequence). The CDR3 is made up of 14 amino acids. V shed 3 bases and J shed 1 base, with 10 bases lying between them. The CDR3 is CASSIPDRSYEQYF. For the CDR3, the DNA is TGTGCCAGTAGTATTCCTGACAGGTCCTACGAGCAGTACTTC.

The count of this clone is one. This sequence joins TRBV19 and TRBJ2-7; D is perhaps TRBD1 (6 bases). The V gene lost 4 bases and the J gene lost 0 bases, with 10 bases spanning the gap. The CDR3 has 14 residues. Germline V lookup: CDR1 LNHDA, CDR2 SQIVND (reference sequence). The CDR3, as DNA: TGTGCCAGTAGTACTGGGGACAACTCCTACGAGCAGTACTTC. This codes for CASSTGDNSYEQYF.

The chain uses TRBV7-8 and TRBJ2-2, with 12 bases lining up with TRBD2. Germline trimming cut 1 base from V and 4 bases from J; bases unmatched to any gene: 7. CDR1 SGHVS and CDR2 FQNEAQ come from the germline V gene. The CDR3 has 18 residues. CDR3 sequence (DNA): TGTGCCAGCAGCTTAGGTCTAGCGGGGGGGCAACCCACCGGGGAGCTGTTTTTT. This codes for CASSLGLAGGQPTGELFF.